The 20 T cell receptor beta chains below were found in one sample sequenced in a study of T cells in localized non-small cell lung cancer (dated by TCRdb to the early 2020s). To prepare the library, the immunoSEQ multiplex PCR assay was applied. Sourced from immuneACCESS, this table was stored by TCRdb with only in-frame sequences that have V and J called. A share of the clones is absent; for the studies checked, an unresolved V gene accounts for under half, and the remainder has no known explanation. Across this sample there are around 130,000 clones, with about 90% seen only once. Together, the top ten hold approximately 1.5% of the sample. The specimen comprised peripheral blood, sampled before any cancer treatment. The receptors here all came from a female donor aged 60 or older with stage I lung adenocarcinoma.

This clone was seen only a few times. The rearrangement uses TRBV4-1 and TRBJ2-2; TRBD1 is a possible D gene (5 bases). Germline CDR1 MGHRA, CDR2 YSYEKL. The CDR3 contains 16 residues. The ends were cut back, 0 bases at V and 5 bases at J, with 13 bases in the middle. The CDR3 region has the DNA TGCGCCAGCAGCCAAGATTCAGGGTTAGGGACCGGGGAGCTGTTTTTT. As protein: CASSQDSGLGTGELFF.

The rearrangement uses TRBV19 and TRBJ1-1; no definite D call. The CDR3 spans 13 residues. Germline CDR1 is LNHDA and CDR2 is SQIVND (reference sequence). The V gene lost 3 bases and the J gene lost 3 bases, with 8 bases spanning the gap. This CDR3 is CASSIRGYTEAFF. The DNA of the CDR3 is TGTGCCAGTAGTATCCGCGGATACACTGAAGCTTTCTTT.

The rearrangement links TRBV19 to TRBJ2-7; D remains ambiguous. The CDR3 is 14 amino acids. Trimming left V 6 bases short and J 0 bases short, with 12 bases between. Germline V lookup: CDR1 LNHDA, CDR2 SQIVND (reference sequence). CDR3 DNA sequence: TGTGCCAGTAGACCGGGTCTCTACTCCTACGAGCAGTACTTC. Translated, it gives CASRPGLYSYEQYF.

The chain employs TRBV10-2 and TRBJ1-3, with D possibly TRBD1 on 5 matching bases. Germline CDR1 WSHSY, CDR2 SAAADI. V was trimmed by 0 bases and J by 3 bases, leaving 9 bases between them. The CDR3 length is 15 residues. This CDR3 is CASSESSGNGNTIYF. CDR3 nucleotide sequence: TGCGCCAGCAGTGAGTCGTCAGGGAATGGAAACACCATATATTTT.

The chain recombines TRBV5-6 with TRBJ1-1, with D possibly TRBD1 on 6 matching bases. Trimming left V 0 bases short and J 3 bases short, with 9 bases between. This CDR3 comprises 14 residues. CDR1 SGHDT and CDR2 YYEEEE come from the germline V gene. The CDR3: CASSLAGGHTEAFF. In DNA, the CDR3 is TGTGCCAGCAGCTTGGCTGGGGGGCACACTGAAGCTTTCTTT.

The chain joins TRBV10-1 to TRBJ2-3, with 8 nucleotides matching TRBD2. The CDR3 consists of 16 residues. After removal of 2 bases from V and 5 bases from J, the junction contained 9 bases not matched to a gene. Germline-derived CDR1 and CDR2 are WNHNN and SYGVQD (reference sequence). The DNA of the CDR3 is TGCGCCAGCAGTGAGATAAGCGGGAGTAGTGGAGATACGCAGTATTTT. This encodes CASSEISGSSGDTQYF.

This clone was picked up one time. This chain connects TRBV6-5 to TRBJ1-2, with D tentatively TRBD1 (6 bases). Germline loops: CDR1 MNHEY, CDR2 SVGAGI. The CDR3 contains 14 residues. Trimming left V 8 bases short and J 4 bases short, with 17 bases between. The CDR3 DNA follows: TGTGCCAGCCTTCCCCGGACAGTACCCTATGGCTACACCTTC. Its protein product is CASLPRTVPYGYTF.

The gene calls are TRBV19 and TRBJ2-5; no clear D. This CDR3 is 14 amino acids long. The germline V gene has CDR1 LNHDA and CDR2 SQIVND (reference sequence). Trimming pared 1 base from V and 4 bases from J, leaving 10 bases between. CDR3 residues: CASSIGSFAETQYF. The CDR3 DNA follows: TGTGCCAGTAGTATAGGCAGTTTCGCAGAGACCCAGTACTTC.

The V and J genes are TRBV2 and TRBJ2-1; 9 positions match TRBD2. Germline CDR1 reads SNHLY; CDR2 reads FYNNEI. The CDR3 runs 14 residues. J lost 2 bases, V lost 4 bases, and 0 bases had no gene match. CDR3 DNA sequence: TGTGCCAGCAGTGCTAGCGGGACCTACAATGAGCAGTTCTTC. It yields the protein CASSASGTYNEQFF.

The chain has TRBV27 and TRBJ1-1; a weak D match, TRBD1 (5 bases). The V end was cut by 4 bases, the J end by 5 bases, with 14 bases between. The germline gives CDR1 MNHEY, CDR2 SMNVEV (reference sequence). This CDR3 is 14 amino acids long. The CDR3 DNA reads as TGTGCCAGCAGTTCGCGGGGCATCGGGACTGAAGCTTTCTTT. It codes for CASSSRGIGTEAFF.

The count of this clone is one. The chain recombines TRBV28 with TRBJ1-2; no clear D. Germline lookup yields CDR1 MDHEN and CDR2 SYDVKM. Deletions cut 5 bases from V and 0 bases from J, with 16 bases between. This CDR3 is 16 amino acids long. CDR3 sequence: CASSIPPAASNYGYTF. CDR3 coding DNA: TGTGCCAGCAGTATTCCCCCCGCCGCATCTAACTATGGCTACACCTTC.

This chain connects TRBV2 to TRBJ1-4, with a tentative D call TRBD1 (6 bases). The CDR3 runs 13 residues. Germline V gives CDR1 SNHLY, CDR2 FYNNEI. V was trimmed by 10 bases and J by 8 bases, leaving 17 bases between them. CDR3 nucleotide sequence: TGTGCCACTAGGGGGGGCGCGAACGAAAAACTGTTTTTT. This sequence encodes CATRGGANEKLFF.

The CDR3: CASSLTGRDPYNEQFF. CDR3 sequence (DNA): TGCGCCAGCAGCTTGACAGGAAGGGATCCCTACAATGAGCAGTTCTTC. The chain has TRBV5-1 and TRBJ2-1; a possible D gene is TRBD1 (5 bases). This CDR3 contains 16 residues. Germline-derived CDR1 and CDR2 are SGHRS and YFSETQ. Trimming cost V 1 base and J 2 bases, with 13 bases left between them.

The chain carries TRBV5-6 and TRBJ1-6, with D maybe TRBD1 (5 bases). The length of the CDR3 is 13 residues. Germline V CDR1 and CDR2: SGHDT, YYEEEE. V lost 4 bases and J 9 bases, leaving 11 bases between the germline ends. The CDR3 DNA reads as TGTGCCAGCAGCCCGCGACAGATTTCACCCCTCCACTTT. Residues: CASSPRQISPLHF. Complete variable domain (other parts from reference TRBV5-6 and TRBJ1-6): DAGVTQSPTHLIKTRGQQVTLRCSPKSGHDTVSWYQQALGQGPQFIFQYYEEEERQRGNFPDRFSGHQFPNYSSELNVNALLLGDSALYLCASSPRQISPLHFGNGTRLTVT.

The V and J genes are TRBV5-4 and TRBJ2-1; 9 bases align to TRBD2. V shed 0 bases and J 7 bases; nucleotides not matched to a gene: 11. The V gene's germline CDR1 is SGHNT and CDR2 YYREEE (reference sequence). The CDR3 length is 17 residues. This chain's CDR3 is CASSLAGLAGFVNEQFF. In DNA form, the CDR3 reads TGTGCCAGCAGCTTGGCAGGGCTAGCGGGATTTGTTAATGAGCAGTTCTTC.

The rearrangement uses TRBV6-5 and TRBJ2-7; tentative D call: TRBD1 (6 bases). V shed 2 bases and J shed 2 bases, with 13 bases lying between them. Germline CDR1 MNHEY, CDR2 SVGAGI. The CDR3 spans 15 residues. CDR3 residues: CASSYVDSGTYEQYF. For the CDR3, the DNA is TGTGCCAGCAGTTACGTGGACAGTGGGACCTACGAGCAGTACTTC.

This sequence joins TRBV11-2 and TRBJ2-1, with D perhaps matching TRBD2 (6 bases). This CDR3 has 14 residues. Germline CDR1 is SGHAT and CDR2 is FQNNGV. V was shortened by 5 bases and J by 3 bases, with 11 bases between the two germline ends. The CDR3 DNA is TGTGCCAGCAGCAAACTAGCATTCTACAATGAGCAGTTCTTC. This translates into CASSKLAFYNEQFF. Filled out from reference TRBV11-2 and TRBJ2-1, the complete variable domain reads EAGVAQSPRYKIIEKRQSVAFWCNPISGHATLYWYQQILGQGPKLLIQFQNNGVVDDSQLPKDRFSAERLKGVDSTLKIQPAKLEDSAVYLCASSKLAFYNEQFFGPGTRLTVL.

This clone has a handful of counts. The rearrangement joins TRBV2 to TRBJ2-1, with TRBD2 identical over 10 bases. Germline V gene sequence: CDR1 SNHLY, CDR2 FYNNEI. V was clipped by 6 bases and J by 8 bases; unmatched bases: 7. The CDR3 spans 14 residues. In DNA, the CDR3 is TGTGCCAGCAGAGGACTAGCGGAGGTGGATGAGCAGTTCTTC. It specifies CASRGLAEVDEQFF.

The chain uses TRBV30 and TRBJ1-1; D perhaps matches TRBD1 (6 bases). Germline V gene lookup returns CDR1 GTSNPN and CDR2 SVGIG (reference sequence). V shed 7 bases and J shed 0 bases, with 9 bases lying between them. The CDR3 is 12 residues long. The CDR3 loop reads CALNRVNTEAFF. The CDR3 DNA follows: TGTGCCTTGAACAGGGTGAACACTGAAGCTTTCTTT.

V usage is TRBV2 and J usage is TRBJ1-5, with TRBD1 identical over 7 bases. The CDR3 loop spans 14 amino acids. The germline V gene has CDR1 SNHLY and CDR2 FYNNEI. The ends lost 7 bases at V and 6 bases at J; junction bases unmatched: 9. The CDR3: CASNDREGGQPQHF. CDR3 nucleotides: TGTGCCAGCAACGACAGGGAAGGTGGTCAGCCCCAGCATTTT.